This T cell receptor beta chain was captured by sequencing in a study of T cells in Graves' hyperthyroidism and ophthalmopathy. Study conclusions and caveats: Ophthalmopathy, which appeared later, was predicted by the model a median around 6.5 months before onset. Among clonotypes expanded in thyroid above 0.001, most were also found in blood.

The study excluded patients with uncontrolled infection, other autoimmune disease, pregnancy or lactation. The study based diagnoses on clinical symptoms, serum thyroxine and TRAb, thyroid ultrasound and orbital computed tomography. This clonotype was recorded at least ten times. Its antigen is unknown. Germline lookup yields CDR1 SGHAT and CDR2 FQDESV (reference sequence). The V and J ends lost 3 bases and 1 base respectively, with 9 bases between them. The CDR3 loop spans 14 amino acids. Authors of the study amplified TCR beta CDR3 regions from RNA transcripts. First-round RT-PCR of the TCR CDR3 relied on the HTBI primer set. TCRdb re-derived calls from the multiplex PCR reads in MiXCR, one entry per CDR3 protein. The table records approximately 350,000 distinct CDR3 sequences, 15% of them present only once.

Material for sequencing was blood. The chain joins TRBV11-1 to TRBJ2-5; D gene uncertain. The source of this sequence is a woman in her fifties or sixties with Graves' ophthalmopathy. For the CDR3, the DNA is TGTGCCAGCAGCTTTAATAACGGCCAAGAGACCCAGTACTTC. Its translation is CASSFNNGQETQYF.